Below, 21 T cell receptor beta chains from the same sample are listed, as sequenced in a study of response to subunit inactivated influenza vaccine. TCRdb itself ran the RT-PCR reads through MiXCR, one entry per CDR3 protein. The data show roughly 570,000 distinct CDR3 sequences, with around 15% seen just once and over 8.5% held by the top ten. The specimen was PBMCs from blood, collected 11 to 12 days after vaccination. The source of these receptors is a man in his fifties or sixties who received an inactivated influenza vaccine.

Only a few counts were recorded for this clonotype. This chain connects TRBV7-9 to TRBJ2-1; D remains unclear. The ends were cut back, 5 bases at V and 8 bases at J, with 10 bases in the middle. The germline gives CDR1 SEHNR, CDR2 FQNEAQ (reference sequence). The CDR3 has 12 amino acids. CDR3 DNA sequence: TGTGCCAGCAGCCACCCGTCGGATGAGCAGTTCTTC. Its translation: CASSHPSDEQFF.

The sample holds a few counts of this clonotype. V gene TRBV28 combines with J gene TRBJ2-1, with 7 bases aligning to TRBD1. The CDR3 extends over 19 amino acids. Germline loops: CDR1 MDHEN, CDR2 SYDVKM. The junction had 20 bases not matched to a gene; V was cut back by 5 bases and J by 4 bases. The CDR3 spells CASSPGQALKGRGYNEQFF. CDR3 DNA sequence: TGTGCCAGCAGTCCCGGACAGGCTTTAAAAGGAAGGGGTTACAATGAGCAGTTCTTC.

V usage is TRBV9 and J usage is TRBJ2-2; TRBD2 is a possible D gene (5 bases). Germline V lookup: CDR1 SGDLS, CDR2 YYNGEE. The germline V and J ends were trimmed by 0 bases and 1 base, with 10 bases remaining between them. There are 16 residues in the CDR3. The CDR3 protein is CASSVESSVNTGELFF. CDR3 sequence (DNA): TGTGCCAGCAGCGTAGAGAGTAGCGTGAACACCGGGGAGCTGTTTTTT.

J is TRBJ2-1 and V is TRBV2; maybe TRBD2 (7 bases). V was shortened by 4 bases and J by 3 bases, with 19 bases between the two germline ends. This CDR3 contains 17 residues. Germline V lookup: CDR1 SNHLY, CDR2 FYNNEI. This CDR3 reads CASSALMGAGHYNEQFF. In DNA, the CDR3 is TGTGCCAGCAGTGCGCTTATGGGAGCGGGACACTACAATGAGCAGTTCTTC.

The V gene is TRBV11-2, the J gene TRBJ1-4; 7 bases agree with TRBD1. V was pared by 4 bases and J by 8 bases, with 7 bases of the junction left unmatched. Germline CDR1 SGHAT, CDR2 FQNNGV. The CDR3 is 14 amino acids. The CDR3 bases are TGTGCCAGCAGCTGGGCAGGGGGAGGCGAAAAACTGTTTTTT. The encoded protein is CASSWAGGGEKLFF.

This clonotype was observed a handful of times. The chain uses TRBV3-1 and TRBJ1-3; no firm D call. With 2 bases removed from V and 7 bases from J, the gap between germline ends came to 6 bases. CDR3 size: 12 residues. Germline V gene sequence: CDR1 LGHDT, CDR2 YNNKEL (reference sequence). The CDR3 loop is CASSQRDNTIYF. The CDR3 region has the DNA TGTGCCAGCAGCCAACGAGATAACACCATATATTTT.

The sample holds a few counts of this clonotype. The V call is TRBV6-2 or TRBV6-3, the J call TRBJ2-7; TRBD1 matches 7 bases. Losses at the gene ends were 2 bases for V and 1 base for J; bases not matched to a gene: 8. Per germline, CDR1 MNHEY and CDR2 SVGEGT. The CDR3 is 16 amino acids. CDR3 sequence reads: CASSYRWDSLSYEQYF. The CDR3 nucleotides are TGTGCCAGCAGTTACCGTTGGGACAGTCTTTCCTACGAGCAGTACTTC.

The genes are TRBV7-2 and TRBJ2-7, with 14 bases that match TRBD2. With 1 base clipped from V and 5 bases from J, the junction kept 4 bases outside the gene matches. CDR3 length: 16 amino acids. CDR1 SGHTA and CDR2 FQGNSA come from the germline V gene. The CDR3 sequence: CASSLGGLAGVDEQYF. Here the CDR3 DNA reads TGTGCCAGCAGCTTAGGGGGACTAGCGGGAGTCGACGAGCAGTACTTC.

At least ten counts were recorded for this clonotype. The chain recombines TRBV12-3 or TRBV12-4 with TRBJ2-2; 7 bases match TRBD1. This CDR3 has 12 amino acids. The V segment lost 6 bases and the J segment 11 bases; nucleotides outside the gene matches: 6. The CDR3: CASSRRTGELFF. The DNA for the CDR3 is TGTGCCAGCAGCCGCCGGACAGGAGAGCTGTTTTTT.

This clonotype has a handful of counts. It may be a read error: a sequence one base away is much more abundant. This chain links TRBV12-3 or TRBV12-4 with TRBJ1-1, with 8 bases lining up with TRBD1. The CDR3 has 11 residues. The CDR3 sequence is CASGQGAEVFF. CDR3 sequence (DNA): TGTGCCAGCGGGCAGGGGGCGGAAGTTTTCTTT.

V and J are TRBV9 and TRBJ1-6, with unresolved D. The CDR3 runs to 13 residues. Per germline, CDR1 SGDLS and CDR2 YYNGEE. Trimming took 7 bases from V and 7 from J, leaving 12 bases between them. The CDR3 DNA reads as TGTGCCAGCCAGACGGGCCCGAATTCACCCCTCCACTTT. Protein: CASQTGPNSPLHF.

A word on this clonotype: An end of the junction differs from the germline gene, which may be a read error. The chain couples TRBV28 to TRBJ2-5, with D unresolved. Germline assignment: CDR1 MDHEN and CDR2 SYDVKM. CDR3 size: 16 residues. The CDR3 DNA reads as TGTGTCAGCAGTTTTCGTATTTGGCTGGGACAAGAGACCCAGTACTTC. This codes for CVSSFRIWLGQETQYF.

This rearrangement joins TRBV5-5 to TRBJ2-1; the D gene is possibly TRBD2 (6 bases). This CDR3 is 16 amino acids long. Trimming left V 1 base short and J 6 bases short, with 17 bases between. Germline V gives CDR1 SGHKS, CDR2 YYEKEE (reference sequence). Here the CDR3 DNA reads TGTGCCAGCAGCTTGACACTAGCCCAATCCCTCAATGAGCAGTTCTTC. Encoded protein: CASSLTLAQSLNEQFF.

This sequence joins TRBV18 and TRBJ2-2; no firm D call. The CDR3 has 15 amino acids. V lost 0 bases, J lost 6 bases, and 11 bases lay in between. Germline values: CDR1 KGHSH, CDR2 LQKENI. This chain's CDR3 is CASSPPTPGPGELFF. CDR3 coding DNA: TGTGCCAGCTCACCACCTACCCCTGGTCCCGGGGAGCTGTTTTTT.

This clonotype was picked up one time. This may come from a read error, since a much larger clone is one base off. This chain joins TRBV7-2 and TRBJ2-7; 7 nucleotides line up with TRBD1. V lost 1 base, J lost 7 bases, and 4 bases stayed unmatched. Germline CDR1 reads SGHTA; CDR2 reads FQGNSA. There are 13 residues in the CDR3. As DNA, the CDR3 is TGTGCCAGCAGCTTAGTGACAGGGAAGGAGCAGTACTTC. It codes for CASSLVTGKEQYF.

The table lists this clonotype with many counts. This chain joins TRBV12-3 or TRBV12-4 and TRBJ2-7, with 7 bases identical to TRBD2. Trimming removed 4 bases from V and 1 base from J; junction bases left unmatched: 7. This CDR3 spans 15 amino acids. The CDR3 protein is CASSSGGMLSYEQYF. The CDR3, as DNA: TGTGCCAGCAGTTCCGGGGGGATGCTATCCTACGAGCAGTACTTC.

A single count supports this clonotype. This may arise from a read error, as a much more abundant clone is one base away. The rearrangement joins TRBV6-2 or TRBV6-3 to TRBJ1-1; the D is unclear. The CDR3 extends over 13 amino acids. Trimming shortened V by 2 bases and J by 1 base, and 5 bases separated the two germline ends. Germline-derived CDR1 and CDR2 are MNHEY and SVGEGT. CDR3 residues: CASSYKGNTEAFF. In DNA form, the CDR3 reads TGTGCCAGCAGTTACAAAGGGAACACTGAAGCTTTCTTT.

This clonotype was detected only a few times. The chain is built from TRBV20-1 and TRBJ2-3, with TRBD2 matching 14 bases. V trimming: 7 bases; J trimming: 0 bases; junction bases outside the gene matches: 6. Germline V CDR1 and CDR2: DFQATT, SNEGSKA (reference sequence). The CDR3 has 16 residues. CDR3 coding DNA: TGCAGTGTTTTGGGACTAGCGGGAGTCAGCACAGATACGCAGTATTTT. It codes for CSVLGLAGVSTDTQYF.

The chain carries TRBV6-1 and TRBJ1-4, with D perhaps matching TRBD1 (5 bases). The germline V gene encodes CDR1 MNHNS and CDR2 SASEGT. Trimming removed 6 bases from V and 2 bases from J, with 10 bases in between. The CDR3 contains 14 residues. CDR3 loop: CASSDSYTNEKLFF. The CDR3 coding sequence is TGTGCCAGCAGCGACAGCTACACTAATGAAAAACTGTTTTTT.

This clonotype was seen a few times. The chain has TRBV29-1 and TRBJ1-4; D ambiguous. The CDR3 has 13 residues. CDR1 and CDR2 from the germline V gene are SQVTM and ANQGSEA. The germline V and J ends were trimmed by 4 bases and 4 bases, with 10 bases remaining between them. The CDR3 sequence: CSVVSRVNEKLFF. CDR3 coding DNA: TGCAGCGTTGTAAGTCGGGTTAATGAAAAACTGTTTTTT.

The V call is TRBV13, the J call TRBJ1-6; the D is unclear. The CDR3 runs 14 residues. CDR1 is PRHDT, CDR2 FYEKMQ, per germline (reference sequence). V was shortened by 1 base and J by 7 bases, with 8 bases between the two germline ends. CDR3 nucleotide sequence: TGTGCCAGCAGCTTAGCCGCAGAAAATTCACCCCTCCACTTT. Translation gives CASSLAAENSPLHF.